This entry lists 32 T cell receptor beta chains sequenced from one sample in a study of monozygotic twins with inflammatory bowel disease. Each CDR3 protein gets one entry in TCRdb, which reprocessed the 5' RACE reads and gives no DNA. Its table records around 450,000 distinct CDR3 sequences. Sequencing was performed on blood. All receptors come from a human donor with ulcerative colitis or Crohn's disease, or a healthy co-twin of an affected twin (not recorded which).

V gene TRBV12-3 or TRBV12-4 combines with J gene TRBJ2-1; the TRBD2 assignment by TCRdb is unverifiable without DNA. The CDR3 covers 14 residues. Here the CDR3 reads CASSPSRGIDEQFF.

The V and J genes are TRBV4-1 and TRBJ2-3. The germline gives CDR1 MGHRA, CDR2 YSYEKL. CDR3 length: 18 amino acids. The CDR3: CASSQDLVGVASTDTQYF.

The genes are TRBV19 and TRBJ2-7; TCRdb returns TRBD1, unconfirmable since there is no DNA. The CDR3 is 16 residues long. The V gene's germline CDR1 is LNHDA and CDR2 SQIVND (reference sequence). The CDR3 protein is CASSIDGTGSSYEQYF.

The V gene is TRBV7-9, the J gene TRBJ2-7; TCRdb gives TRBD2 as the D gene, but with no DNA this cannot be confirmed. The CDR3 has 14 amino acids. Germline V gives CDR1 SEHNR, CDR2 FQNEAQ (reference sequence). The CDR3 sequence is CASSLARDLGEQYF. The whole variable domain, remainder taken from reference TRBV7-9 and TRBJ2-7, is DTGVSQNPRHKITKRGQNVTFRCDPISEHNRLYWYRQTLGQGPEFLTYFQNEAQLEKSRLLSDRFSAERPKGSFSTLEIQRTEQGDSAMYLCASSLARDLGEQYFGPGTRLTVT.

The J gene is TRBJ1-2, the V gene TRBV14; TCRdb's D gene call, TRBD1, goes unchecked for lack of DNA. There are 16 residues in the CDR3. Germline V CDR1 and CDR2: SGHDN, FVKESK. CDR3 protein: CASSQGLPGISYGYTF.

The chain recombines TRBV20-1 with TRBJ1-2; TCRdb outputs TRBD1, but without DNA this stays unchecked. CDR1 is DFQATT and CDR2 is SNEGSKA in the germline V gene (reference sequence). This CDR3 has 13 amino acids. CDR3 loop: CSAEPGYLYGYTF.

V gene TRBV5-1 combines with J gene TRBJ2-2; TCRdb lists TRBD1, though no DNA is available to test this call. The CDR3 is made up of 16 amino acids. Germline V gives CDR1 SGHRS, CDR2 YFSETQ. CDR3 in amino acids: CASSLGQGANTGELFF.

This chain connects TRBV4-2 to TRBJ2-5; TCRdb designates TRBD1, a call that cannot be tested without DNA. The CDR3 is 13 residues long. Germline CDR1 is LGHNA and CDR2 is YNFKEQ. The CDR3 loop is CASSQSRGLSQYF.

This chain uses TRBV12-3 or TRBV12-4 with TRBJ1-3; TCRdb's D gene call, TRBD1, goes unchecked for lack of DNA. The length of the CDR3 is 16 residues. The CDR3 protein is CASSLGDRALGNTIYF.

The chain recombines TRBV5-8 with TRBJ1-2. The germline V gene has CDR1 SGHTS and CDR2 YDEGEE. CDR3 length: 14 residues. The CDR3 spells CASSLGKPNYGYTF.

The chain combines TRBV12-3 or TRBV12-4 with TRBJ2-1; there is no DNA to check the TCRdb D call of TRBD2. CDR3 length: 14 residues. The CDR3 sequence: CASKAASGPNEQFF.

This chain links TRBV18 with TRBJ2-5. Germline CDR1 is KGHSH and CDR2 is LQKENI. The CDR3 runs 11 residues. The CDR3 region is CASGSKETQYF.

The chain uses TRBV3-1 and TRBJ2-2; no DNA is available, so the TRBD1 call from TCRdb remains unchecked. The CDR3 loop spans 14 amino acids. Germline loops: CDR1 LGHDT, CDR2 YNNKEL (reference sequence). This CDR3 is CASRGTGETGELFF.

The gene calls are TRBV28 and TRBJ2-7; TCRdb picks TRBD2, but there is no DNA to check that call. This CDR3 has 15 residues. CDR1 is MDHEN and CDR2 is SYDVKM in the germline V gene. The CDR3 spells CASRPGAGASYEQYF.

This chain joins TRBV5-5 and TRBJ1-1; TCRdb's assignment of TRBD1 cannot be checked, as there is no DNA. Germline CDR1 reads SGHKS; CDR2 reads YYEKEE (reference sequence). The CDR3 sequence is 13 residues long. The CDR3 sequence is CASNWGDLAEAFF. Supplemented by reference TRBV5-5 and TRBJ1-1, the full variable domain reads DAGVTQSPTHLIKTRGQQVTLRCSPISGHKSVSWYQQVLGQGPQFIFQYYEKEERGRGNFPDRFSARQFPNYSSELNVNALLLGDSALYLCASNWGDLAEAFFGQGTRLTVV.

This chain links TRBV6-5 with TRBJ2-7; TCRdb indicates TRBD2, and absent DNA this call remains unverified. This CDR3 region has 14 residues. CDR1 is MNHEY and CDR2 is SVGAGI in the germline V gene. Here the CDR3 reads CASSYSPTALQQYF.

The gene calls are TRBV7-2 and TRBJ2-7. The CDR3 extends over 11 amino acids. The germline gives CDR1 SGHTA, CDR2 FQGNSA. CDR3 in amino acids: CASSRTYEQYF.

The chain is built from TRBV28 and TRBJ2-7; without DNA, the TCRdb call of TRBD1 cannot be checked. The CDR3 runs to 14 residues. The germline CDR1 and CDR2 sequences are MDHEN and SYDVKM. CDR3: CASRTTPLGNEQYF.

The chain carries TRBV24-1 and TRBJ2-1; with no DNA, the TCRdb D assignment of TRBD2 cannot be verified. Germline CDR1 is KGHDR and CDR2 is SFDVKD. The CDR3 loop spans 15 amino acids. The CDR3 spells CATSDLPPRAQEQFF.

J is TRBJ2-1 and V is TRBV7-2; the TRBD2 assignment by TCRdb is unverifiable without DNA. Germline V CDR1 and CDR2: SGHTA, FQGNSA. This CDR3 is built from 15 residues. CDR3 sequence reads: CASSPGLAVHNEQFF. The whole variable domain, filled in from reference TRBV7-2 and TRBJ2-1, reads GAGVSQSPSNKVTEKGKDVELRCDPISGHTALYWYRQSLGQGLEFLIYFQGNSAPDKSGLPSDRFSAERTGGSVSTLTIQRTQQEDSAVYLCASSPGLAVHNEQFFGPGTRLTVL.

J is TRBJ1-2 and V is TRBV12-3 or TRBV12-4; TCRdb selects TRBD1, and the lack of DNA leaves this call unchecked. CDR3 size: 12 residues. The CDR3 loop is CASSSPGYGYTF.

This sequence joins TRBV7-9 and TRBJ2-7; TCRdb designates TRBD2, a call that cannot be tested without DNA. The CDR3 is made up of 14 amino acids. Germline V CDR1 and CDR2: SEHNR, FQNEAQ (reference sequence). The CDR3 protein is CASSSTSVVYEQYF. The variable domain in full, with the rest retrieved from reference TRBV7-9 and TRBJ2-7, is DTGVSQNPRHKITKRGQNVTFRCDPISEHNRLYWYRQTLGQGPEFLTYFQNEAQLEKSRLLSDRFSAERPKGSFSTLEIQRTEQGDSAMYLCASSSTSVVYEQYFGPGTRLTVT.

This chain connects TRBV30 to TRBJ2-7; with no DNA, the TCRdb D assignment of TRBD1 cannot be verified. Germline CDR1 reads GTSNPN; CDR2 reads SVGIG (reference sequence). The CDR3 loop spans 13 amino acids. The CDR3 is CACSAAGTYEQYF.

This sequence joins TRBV20-1 and TRBJ2-7; there is no DNA to check the TCRdb D call of TRBD1. The CDR3 contains 14 residues. The germline gives CDR1 DFQATT, CDR2 SNEGSKA (reference sequence). Here the CDR3 reads CSAIRDLSSYEQYF.

The genes are TRBV2 and TRBJ1-1; TCRdb outputs TRBD1, but without DNA this stays unchecked. Germline values: CDR1 SNHLY, CDR2 FYNNEI. This CDR3 spans 11 amino acids. This CDR3 is CASKKNGAAFF.

The rearrangement joins TRBV5-1 to TRBJ1-1; TCRdb's D call, TRBD1, is unchecked because there is no DNA. The CDR3 has 17 amino acids. Looked up from germline, CDR1 is SGHRS and CDR2 is YFSETQ. This CDR3 is CASSLATSGQKNTEAFF. The variable domain in full, completed from reference TRBV5-1 and TRBJ1-1, reads KAGVTQTPRYLIKTRGQQVTLSCSPISGHRSVSWYQQTPGQGLQFLFEYFSETQRNKGNFPGRFSGRQFSNSRSEMNVSTLELGDSALYLCASSLATSGQKNTEAFFGQGTRLTVV.

The chain is built from TRBV20-1 and TRBJ2-2. This CDR3 comprises 14 residues. In germline, CDR1 is DFQATT, CDR2 SNEGSKA (reference sequence). The CDR3 sequence: CSATAGTNTGELFF.

The chain has TRBV29-1 and TRBJ2-7. Germline V lookup: CDR1 SQVTM, CDR2 ANQGSEA. The CDR3 has 13 residues. The CDR3 sequence: CSAVSGVSYEQYF.

The J gene is TRBJ2-1, the V gene TRBV18. Germline V gene lookup returns CDR1 KGHSH and CDR2 LQKENI. There are 15 residues in the CDR3. The CDR3 here is CASSPLGGSYNEQFF.

The chain recombines TRBV15 with TRBJ2-3; TCRdb's D gene call, TRBD2, goes unchecked for lack of DNA. The CDR3 sequence is 13 residues long. CDR1 is LNHNV and CDR2 is YYDKDF in the germline V gene (reference sequence). The chain's CDR3 is CATSREGTSTQYF.

This chain joins TRBV5-1 and TRBJ2-7. This CDR3 has 16 residues. Germline V gene sequence: CDR1 SGHRS, CDR2 YFSETQ. The CDR3 here is CASSFKLQEFSHEQYF.

V usage is TRBV10-3 and J usage is TRBJ2-5; TCRdb lists TRBD2, though no DNA is available to test this call. CDR1 and CDR2 from the germline V gene are ENHRY and SYGVKD. The CDR3 has 14 amino acids. CDR3 amino acids: CAIKTSGGDETQYF.